This entry lists 29 T cell receptor beta chains sequenced from one sample in a study of low-dose radiotherapy and immunotherapy resistance in tumors. TRAV- and TRBV-specific primers primed first-strand cDNA, covering alpha and beta chains. TCR amplification used 20 PCR cycles, a constant-region primer and a V-primer adapter. One entry per CDR3 protein results from TCRdb running MiXCR on the reads. The table has tens of thousands of distinct CDR3 sequences, under 9.5% seen once; the top ten hold under 1.1%. The time point: before trial treatment. Sequenced material: PBMCs, taken before treatment. The receptors derive from a male donor with prostate cancer.

On this clonotype: A far larger clone is a single base away, which makes a read error likely. The chain employs TRBV5-1 and TRBJ2-1; D is perhaps TRBD1 (5 bases). The germline CDR1 and CDR2 sequences are SGHRS and YFSETQ. The CDR3 is 14 residues long. The V and J ends lost 4 bases and 10 bases respectively, with 18 bases between them. CDR3 nucleotide sequence: TGCGCCAGCAGCGTGGACACCAACTCCTACGAGCAGTTCTTC. Translating it yields CASSVDTNSYEQFF. Filled out from reference TRBV5-1 and TRBJ2-1, the complete variable domain reads KAGVTQTPRYLIKTRGQQVTLSCSPISGHRSVSWYQQTPGQGLQFLFEYFSETQRNKGNFPGRFSGRQFSNSRSEMNVSTLELGDSALYLCASSVDTNSYEQFFGPGTRLTVL.

This clonotype was recorded at least ten times. As DNA, the CDR3 is TGTGCCGTGGGACAGGCCCTTAATGAAAAACTGTTTTTT. Translating gives CAVGQALNEKLFF. This chain joins TRBV4-2 and TRBJ1-4; 8 bases line up with TRBD1. CDR1 and CDR2 (germline): LGHNA, YNFKEQ. V was pared by 11 bases and J by 4 bases, with 6 bases of the junction left unmatched. The CDR3 loop spans 13 amino acids.

This clonotype was observed at least ten times. The V gene is TRBV20-1, the J gene TRBJ1-2; a possible D gene is TRBD1 (5 bases). The CDR3 is 12 residues long. V lost 3 bases and J lost 1, with 6 bases in between. Germline CDR1 is DFQATT and CDR2 is SNEGSKA (reference sequence). The CDR3 region is CSASGHNYGYTF. CDR3 sequence (DNA): TGCAGTGCTAGCGGACATAACTATGGCTACACCTTC.

At least ten counts were recorded for this clonotype. The chain is built from TRBV6-5 and TRBJ2-7; tentatively, D is TRBD1 (6 bases). From germline, CDR1 is MNHEY and CDR2 SVGAGI. The CDR3 contains 14 residues. V lost 0 bases and J 4 bases, leaving 10 bases between the germline ends. The CDR3 protein is CASSYSGARYEQYF. The CDR3, as DNA: TGTGCCAGCAGTTACTCGGGGGCACGATACGAGCAGTACTTC.

This clonotype came up a few times. The chain uses TRBV3-1 and TRBJ2-6; D not certain. This CDR3 comprises 18 residues. Per the germline V gene, CDR1 is LGHDT and CDR2 is YNNKEL (reference sequence). V was pared by 2 bases and J by 0 bases, with 14 bases between. DNA of the CDR3: TGTGCCAGCAGCCAACCTTTCCAGTCTCGCTCTGGGGCCAACGTCCTGACTTTC. Residues: CASSQPFQSRSGANVLTF. Supplemented by reference TRBV3-1 and TRBJ2-6, the full variable domain reads DTAVSQTPKYLVTQMGNDKSIKCEQNLGHDTMYWYKQDSKKFLKIMFSYNNKELIINETVPNRFSPKSPDKAHLNLHINSLELGDSAVYFCASSQPFQSRSGANVLTFGAGSRLTVL.

There are many counts of this clonotype. The chain carries TRBV28 and TRBJ2-7; TRBD1 aligns across 8 bases. Germline assignment: CDR1 MDHEN and CDR2 SYDVKM. The CDR3 spans 14 residues. After removal of 5 bases from V and 2 bases from J, the junction contained 5 bases not matched to a gene. The CDR3 loop reads CASSGTGGTYEQYF. The CDR3 region has the DNA TGTGCCAGCAGTGGAACAGGGGGGACCTACGAGCAGTACTTC. Full variable domain (missing parts from reference TRBV28 and TRBJ2-7): DVKVTQSSRYLVKRTGEKVFLECVQDMDHENMFWYRQDPGLGLRLIYFSYDVKMKEKGDIPEGYSVSREKKERFSLILESASTNQTSMYLCASSGTGGTYEQYFGPGTRLTVT.

The sample holds many counts of this clonotype. The chain uses TRBV23-1 and TRBJ2-1, with D possibly TRBD2 on 5 matching bases. TRBV23-1 has ORF status, its function being uncertain. The CDR3 has 16 amino acids. Trimming cost V 0 bases and J 1 base, with 10 bases left between them. The CDR3 here is CASSQSWEHSYNEQFF. The CDR3 bases are TGCGCCAGCAGTCAATCGTGGGAGCATTCCTACAATGAGCAGTTCTTC.

This clonotype showed up many times. This sequence joins TRBV28 and TRBJ2-7, with D unclear. CDR3 length: 12 amino acids. V was pared by 6 bases and J by 3 bases, with 9 bases between. Germline CDR1 reads MDHEN; CDR2 reads SYDVKM. The CDR3, as DNA: TGTGCCAGCAGAAGCACCGACTACGAGCAGTACTTC. This codes for CASRSTDYEQYF.

In its sample, this clonotype was seen many times. The chain couples TRBV6-2 or TRBV6-3 to TRBJ2-1; D unresolved. The V gene's germline CDR1 is MNHEY and CDR2 SVGEGT. The ends were cut back, 2 bases at V and 0 bases at J, with 11 bases in the middle. The CDR3 runs 16 residues. The DNA of the CDR3 is TGTGCCAGCAGTTACCCTACTGGACCCTCCTACAATGAGCAGTTCTTC. Its protein is CASSYPTGPSYNEQFF.

This clonotype has ten or more counts. The rearrangement uses TRBV6-6 and TRBJ2-3, with 8 bases that match TRBD2. The CDR3 runs to 14 residues. V shed 4 bases, J shed 6 bases, and the junction held 6 bases outside the gene matches. From germline, CDR1 is MNHNY and CDR2 SVGAGI (reference sequence). The DNA for the CDR3 is TGTGCCAGCAGTTTGGTCGGGAGGGGGGATACGCAGTATTTT. Protein sequence: CASSLVGRGDTQYF.

Worth noting for this clonotype: A far larger clone is one nucleotide away, so this likely arose from a read error. The J gene is TRBJ2-7, the V gene TRBV6-5, with TRBD2 matching over 12 bases. The germline gives CDR1 MNHEY, CDR2 SVGAGI. Trimming removed 8 bases from V and 7 bases from J; junction bases left unmatched: 15. This CDR3 has 16 amino acids. The CDR3 protein is CASFGLTSGSRNEQYF. DNA of the CDR3: TGTGCCAGCTTTGGGCTGACTAGCGGGAGTAGGAATGAGCAGTACTTC.

This clonotype was picked up many times. The rearrangement uses TRBV9 and TRBJ2-3; D is uncertain. The CDR3 extends over 16 amino acids. CDR1 SGDLS and CDR2 YYNGEE come from the germline V gene. V was cut by 0 bases and J by 4 bases, with 15 bases left in between. The CDR3 DNA reads as TGTGCCAGCAGCGTAGCAAACGGGTTCCAGGCAGATACGCAGTATTTT. Translating it yields CASSVANGFQADTQYF.

The genes are TRBV13 and TRBJ2-5, with D perhaps given as TRBD1 or TRBD2 (5 bases each). CDR1 is PRHDT and CDR2 is FYEKMQ in the germline V gene (reference sequence). V was pared by 0 bases and J by 4 bases, with 9 bases between. The CDR3 sequence is 14 residues long. The CDR3, as DNA: TGTGCCAGCAGCTTAGGGGCAGGGACAGAGACCCAGTACTTC. Translating it yields CASSLGAGTETQYF.

This clonotype was seen repeatedly, ten times or more. The genes are TRBV19 and TRBJ1-1; 8 positions agree with TRBD1. The V gene's germline CDR1 is LNHDA and CDR2 SQIVND (reference sequence). The V and J ends lost 8 bases and 6 bases, in that order; junction bases with no gene match: 8. There are 13 residues in the CDR3. The CDR3 sequence is CASEGQGYAEAFF. DNA of the CDR3: TGTGCCAGTGAAGGACAGGGCTACGCTGAAGCTTTCTTT.

In this sample, this clonotype turned up many times. V is TRBV2 and J is TRBJ2-4; 12 nucleotides line up with TRBD2. The CDR3 runs to 19 residues. The ends lost 7 bases at V and 3 bases at J; junction bases unmatched: 16. Germline CDR1 reads SNHLY; CDR2 reads FYNNEI. Here the CDR3 reads CASTEGRLAGAWGKNIQYF. CDR3 sequence (DNA): TGTGCCAGCACCGAGGGGAGACTAGCGGGAGCTTGGGGCAAAAACATTCAGTACTTC.

This clonotype was counted many times. The CDR3 DNA sequence: TGCAGCGTTGAAGGCCTAGCGGGAGGAGAGCAGTTCTTC. Encoded protein: CSVEGLAGGEQFF. The gene calls are TRBV29-1 and TRBJ2-1; 11 nucleotides line up with TRBD2. The CDR3 has 13 residues. Unmatched junction bases numbered 3, after V lost 1 base and J lost 10 bases. From germline, CDR1 is SQVTM and CDR2 ANQGSEA.

There are many counts of this clonotype. The CDR3 sequence: CATSSGPRRETQYF. As DNA, the CDR3 is TGTGCCACCAGCTCCGGTCCCCGGCGGGAGACCCAGTACTTC. The chain recombines TRBV15 with TRBJ2-5; D gene unclear. Germline V CDR1 and CDR2: LNHNV, YYDKDF (reference sequence). Trimming took off 5 bases at V and 5 bases at J, with 15 bases between the two ends. This CDR3 spans 14 amino acids.

This clonotype was seen ten or more times. CDR3 loop: CASSDREQYF. Written as DNA, the CDR3 is TGTGCCAGCAGTGACCGCGAGCAGTACTTC. This chain connects TRBV6-2 or TRBV6-3 to TRBJ2-7; D is uncertain. Per germline, CDR1 MNHEY and CDR2 SVGEGT. V was clipped by 5 bases and J by 6 bases, with 5 bases between them. This CDR3 region has 10 residues.

This clonotype was observed at least ten times. The chain uses TRBV7-2 and TRBJ2-3, with D possibly being TRBD2 (6 bases). Trimming shortened V by 3 bases and J by 6 bases, and 19 bases separated the two germline ends. CDR1 is SGHTA and CDR2 is FQGNSA in the germline V gene. The CDR3 spans 16 residues. The CDR3 region is CASSFPAASATDTQYF. In DNA, the CDR3 is TGTGCCAGCAGCTTTCCAGCGGCTAGCGCAACGGATACGCAGTATTTT.

This clonotype has ten or more counts. The chain has TRBV7-6 and TRBJ2-7; D tentatively fits TRBD1 or TRBD2 (5 bases each). The CDR3 sequence is 15 residues long. V was clipped by 5 bases and J by 3 bases, with 17 bases between them. Looked up from germline, CDR1 is SGHVS and CDR2 is FNYEAQ. CDR3 nucleotide sequence: TGTGCCAGCAGCCCCCGGGACGGGATGAACTACGAGCAGTACTTC. Protein product: CASSPRDGMNYEQYF.

The chain combines TRBV6-2 or TRBV6-3 with TRBJ1-2, with D tentatively TRBD1 (5 bases). V was trimmed by 5 bases and J by 2 bases, leaving 15 bases between them. This CDR3 comprises 15 residues. Germline loops: CDR1 MNHEY, CDR2 SVGEGT. The CDR3 protein is CASSVARVLNYGYTF. CDR3 bases: TGTGCCAGCAGTGTCGCCAGGGTCCTCAACTATGGCTACACCTTC.

This clonotype was recorded many times. This CDR3 reads CASSSLAGVSEQYF. In DNA form, the CDR3 reads TGTGCCAGCAGCTCCTTAGCGGGAGTAAGCGAGCAGTACTTC. The chain is built from TRBV11-2 and TRBJ2-7; 9 bases fit TRBD2. Germline CDR1 is SGHAT and CDR2 is FQNNGV. After removal of 4 bases from V and 6 bases from J, the junction contained 7 bases not matched to a gene. The CDR3 loop spans 14 amino acids.

The table lists this clonotype with many counts. This chain joins TRBV6-6 and TRBJ1-2, with D hard to call. Per the germline V gene, CDR1 is MNHNY and CDR2 is SVGAGI (reference sequence). V shed 2 bases and J shed 2 bases, with 9 bases lying between them. The CDR3 covers 14 residues. In DNA, the CDR3 is TGTGCCAGCAGTTACCCTTCAGAAAACTATGGCTACACCTTC. Its protein is CASSYPSENYGYTF.

There are many counts of this clonotype. The chain carries TRBV5-5 and TRBJ2-7, with 11 bases fitting TRBD1. The CDR3 contains 15 residues. V was clipped by 0 bases and J by 3 bases; unmatched bases: 2. From germline, CDR1 is SGHKS and CDR2 YYEKEE (reference sequence). The CDR3 protein is CASSLEGQGVYEQYF. The DNA for the CDR3 is TGTGCCAGCAGCTTGGAGGGACAGGGGGTCTACGAGCAGTACTTC.

The CDR3 DNA reads TGCGGTGGGCGGGGGGGGGTTGTCGGGGGTGGGGCCAACGTCCTGACTTTC. It specifies CGGRGGVVGGGANVLTF. The chain employs TRBV20-1 and TRBJ2-6; TRBD2 agrees at 9 bases. CDR1 is DFQATT and CDR2 is SNEGSKA in the germline V gene (reference sequence). The CDR3 consists of 17 residues.

This clonotype was recorded many times. The rearrangement uses TRBV29-1 and TRBJ1-1; D call uncertain. Trimming removed 7 bases from V and 1 base from J, with 16 bases in between. The CDR3 is 14 residues long. Germline lookup yields CDR1 SQVTM and CDR2 ANQGSEA. Here the CDR3 DNA reads TGCAGCGGATTATCTCGGACGGGGAACACTGAAGCTTTCTTT. Translated: CSGLSRTGNTEAFF.

This clonotype was seen many times. CDR3 in DNA: TGTGCCAGCAGTTTTGTGGCCATGAACACTGAAGCTTTCTTT. Translating gives CASSFVAMNTEAFF. The gene calls are TRBV28 and TRBJ1-1; D ambiguous. Germline CDR1 reads MDHEN; CDR2 reads SYDVKM. The CDR3 contains 14 residues. Trimming stripped 3 bases from V and 0 bases from J, with 8 bases between. Combining the CDR3 with reference TRBV28 and TRBJ1-1 gives the whole variable domain DVKVTQSSRYLVKRTGEKVFLECVQDMDHENMFWYRQDPGLGLRLIYFSYDVKMKEKGDIPEGYSVSREKKERFSLILESASTNQTSMYLCASSFVAMNTEAFFGQGTRLTVV.

The table lists this clonotype with many counts. The CDR3 region is CASSLQTSGSDEQYF. The CDR3 coding sequence is TGCGCCAGCAGCTTGCAGACTAGCGGGAGTGACGAGCAGTACTTC. The rearrangement uses TRBV5-1 and TRBJ2-7, with TRBD2 matching over 12 bases. J was trimmed by 5 bases and V by 1 base; bases with no gene match: 4. The germline gives CDR1 SGHRS, CDR2 YFSETQ. The CDR3 has 15 amino acids.

The sample holds many counts of this clonotype. This rearrangement joins TRBV20-1 to TRBJ1-2, with D uncertain. Trimming removed 6 bases at V and 6 bases at J, with 14 bases between. The CDR3 is 12 residues long. Germline V lookup: CDR1 DFQATT, CDR2 SNEGSKA (reference sequence). The CDR3 loop is CSAPLGDNGYTF. CDR3 DNA: TGCAGTGCCCCACTCGGGGATAATGGCTACACCTTC.